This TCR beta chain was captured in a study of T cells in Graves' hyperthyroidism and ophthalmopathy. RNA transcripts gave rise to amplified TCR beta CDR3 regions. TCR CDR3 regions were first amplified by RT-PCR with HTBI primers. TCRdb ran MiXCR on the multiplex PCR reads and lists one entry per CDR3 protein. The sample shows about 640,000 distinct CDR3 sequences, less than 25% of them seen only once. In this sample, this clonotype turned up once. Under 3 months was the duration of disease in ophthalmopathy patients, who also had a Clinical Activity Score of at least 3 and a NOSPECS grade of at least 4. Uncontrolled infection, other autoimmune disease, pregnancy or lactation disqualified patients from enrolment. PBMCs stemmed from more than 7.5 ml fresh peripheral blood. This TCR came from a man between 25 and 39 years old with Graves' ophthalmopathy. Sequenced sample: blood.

DNA for the CDR3: TGTGCCAGCAGCCCCGGGGACCCATACACCGGGGAGCTGTTTTTT. It encodes CASSPGDPYTGELFF. This chain connects TRBV7-2 to TRBJ2-2; D assignment may be TRBD1 or TRBD2 (5 bases each). Between the trimmed V and J ends, which lost 5 bases and 3 bases, there was a span of 13 bases. This CDR3 is 15 amino acids long. CDR1 and CDR2 from the germline V gene are SGHTA and FQGNSA.